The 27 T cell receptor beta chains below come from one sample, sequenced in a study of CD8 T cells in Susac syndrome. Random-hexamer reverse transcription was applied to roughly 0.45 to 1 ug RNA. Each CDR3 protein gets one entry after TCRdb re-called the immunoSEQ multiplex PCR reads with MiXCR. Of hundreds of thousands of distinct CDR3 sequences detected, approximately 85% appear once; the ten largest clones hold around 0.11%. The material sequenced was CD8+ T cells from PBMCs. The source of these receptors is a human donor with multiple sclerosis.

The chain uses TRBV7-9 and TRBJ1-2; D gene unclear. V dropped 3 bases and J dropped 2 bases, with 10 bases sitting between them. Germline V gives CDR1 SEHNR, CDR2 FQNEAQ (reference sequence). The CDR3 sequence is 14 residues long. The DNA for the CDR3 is TGTGCCAGCAGCTTTCAGGATATGAACTATGGCTACACCTTC. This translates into CASSFQDMNYGYTF.

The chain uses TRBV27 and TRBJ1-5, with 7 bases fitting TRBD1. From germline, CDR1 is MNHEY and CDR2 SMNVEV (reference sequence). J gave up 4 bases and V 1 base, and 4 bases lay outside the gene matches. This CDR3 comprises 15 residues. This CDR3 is CASSLWGTANQPQHF. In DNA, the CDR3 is TGTGCCAGCAGTTTATGGGGGACAGCGAATCAGCCCCAGCATTTT.

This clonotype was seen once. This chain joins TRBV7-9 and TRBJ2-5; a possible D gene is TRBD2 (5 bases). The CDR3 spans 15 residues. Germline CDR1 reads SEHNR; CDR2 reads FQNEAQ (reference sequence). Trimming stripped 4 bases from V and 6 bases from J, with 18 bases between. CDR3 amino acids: CASSSSGSPKKTQYF. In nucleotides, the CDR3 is TGTGCCAGCAGCTCCTCGGGAAGTCCGAAGAAGACCCAGTACTTC.

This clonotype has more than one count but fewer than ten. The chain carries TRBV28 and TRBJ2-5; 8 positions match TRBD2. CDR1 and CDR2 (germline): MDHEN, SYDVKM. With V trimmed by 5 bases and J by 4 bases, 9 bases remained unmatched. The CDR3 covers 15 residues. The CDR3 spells CASSPIGLAGETQYF. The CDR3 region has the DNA TGTGCCAGCAGTCCTATAGGGCTAGCGGGAGAGACCCAGTACTTC.

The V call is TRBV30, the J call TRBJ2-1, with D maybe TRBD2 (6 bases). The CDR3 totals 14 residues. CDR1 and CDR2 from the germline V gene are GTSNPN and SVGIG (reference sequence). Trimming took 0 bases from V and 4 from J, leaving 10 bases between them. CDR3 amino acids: CAWSVGAGYNEQFF. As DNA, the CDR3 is TGTGCCTGGAGTGTCGGGGCGGGATACAATGAGCAGTTCTTC.

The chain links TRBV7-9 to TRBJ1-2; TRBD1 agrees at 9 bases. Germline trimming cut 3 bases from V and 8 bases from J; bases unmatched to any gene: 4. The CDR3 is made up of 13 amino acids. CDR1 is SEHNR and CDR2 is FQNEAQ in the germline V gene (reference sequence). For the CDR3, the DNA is TGTGCCAGCAGCTTTGGGGACAGGGTCGGCTACACCTTC. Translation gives CASSFGDRVGYTF.

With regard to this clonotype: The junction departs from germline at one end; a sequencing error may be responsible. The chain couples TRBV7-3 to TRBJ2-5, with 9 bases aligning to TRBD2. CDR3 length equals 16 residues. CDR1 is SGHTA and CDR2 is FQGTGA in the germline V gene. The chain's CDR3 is CASGFSAGGRGETQYF. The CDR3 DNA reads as TGTGCCAGCGGCTTCTCTGCGGGAGGGCGAGGAGAGACCCAGTACTTC. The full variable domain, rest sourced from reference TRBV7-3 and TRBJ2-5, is GAGVSQTPSNKVTEKGKYVELRCDPISGHTALYWYRQSLGQGPEFLIYFQGTGAADDSGLPNDRFFAVRPEGSVSTLKIQRTERGDSAVYLCASGFSAGGRGETQYFGPGTRLLVL.

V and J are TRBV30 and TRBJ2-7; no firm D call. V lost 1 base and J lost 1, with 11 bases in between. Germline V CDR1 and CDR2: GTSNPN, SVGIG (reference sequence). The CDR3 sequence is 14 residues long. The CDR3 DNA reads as TGTGCCTGGAGTGACGGCGGTTTTTCCTACGAGCAGTACTTC. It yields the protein CAWSDGGFSYEQYF. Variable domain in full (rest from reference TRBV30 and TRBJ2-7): SQTIHQWPATLVQPVGSPLSLECTVEGTSNPNLYWYRQAAGRGLQLLFYSVGIGQISSEVPQNLSASRPQDRQFILSSKKLLLSDSGFYLCAWSDGGFSYEQYFGPGTRLTVT.

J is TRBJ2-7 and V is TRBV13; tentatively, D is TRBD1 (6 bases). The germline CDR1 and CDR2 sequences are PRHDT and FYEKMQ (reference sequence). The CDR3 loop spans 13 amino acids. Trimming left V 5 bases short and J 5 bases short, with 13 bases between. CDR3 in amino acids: CASSPQGFNEQYF. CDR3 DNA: TGTGCCAGCAGCCCACAGGGTTTCAACGAGCAGTACTTC.

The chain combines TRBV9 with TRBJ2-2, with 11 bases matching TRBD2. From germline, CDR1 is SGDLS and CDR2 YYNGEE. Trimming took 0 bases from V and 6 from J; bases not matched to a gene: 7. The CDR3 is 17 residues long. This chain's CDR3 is CASSVGALAGVAGELFF. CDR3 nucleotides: TGTGCCAGCAGCGTAGGGGCACTAGCGGGAGTTGCCGGGGAGCTGTTTTTT.

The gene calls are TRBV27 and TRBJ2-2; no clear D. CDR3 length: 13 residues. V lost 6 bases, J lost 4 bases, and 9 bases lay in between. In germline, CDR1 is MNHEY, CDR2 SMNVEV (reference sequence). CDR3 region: CASRPPGTGELFF. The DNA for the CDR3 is TGTGCCAGCAGGCCGCCCGGCACCGGGGAGCTGTTTTTT.

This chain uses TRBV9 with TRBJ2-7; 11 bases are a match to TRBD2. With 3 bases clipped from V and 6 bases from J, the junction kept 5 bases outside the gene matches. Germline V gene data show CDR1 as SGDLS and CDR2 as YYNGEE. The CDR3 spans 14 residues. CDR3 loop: CASSDTSGSGEQYF. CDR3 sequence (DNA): TGTGCCAGCAGCGATACTAGCGGGAGTGGCGAGCAGTACTTC.

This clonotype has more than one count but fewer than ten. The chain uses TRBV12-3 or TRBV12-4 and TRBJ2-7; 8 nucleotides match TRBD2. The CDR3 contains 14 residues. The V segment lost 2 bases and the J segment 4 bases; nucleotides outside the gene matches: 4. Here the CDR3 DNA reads TGTGCCAGCAGTTTAAGCGGGAGCGGTTACGAGCAGTACTTC. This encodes CASSLSGSGYEQYF.

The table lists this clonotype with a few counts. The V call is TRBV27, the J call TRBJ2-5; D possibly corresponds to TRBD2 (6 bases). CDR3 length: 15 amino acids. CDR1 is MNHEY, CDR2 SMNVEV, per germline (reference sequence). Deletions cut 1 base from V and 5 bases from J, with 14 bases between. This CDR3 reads CASSLWSGVGETQYF. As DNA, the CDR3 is TGTGCCAGCAGTTTATGGTCGGGGGTGGGGGAGACCCAGTACTTC.

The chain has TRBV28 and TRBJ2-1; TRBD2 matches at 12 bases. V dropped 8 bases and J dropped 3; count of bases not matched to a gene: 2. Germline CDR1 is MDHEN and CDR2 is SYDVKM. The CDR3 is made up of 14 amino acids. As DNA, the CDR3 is TGTGCCAGCGGACTAGCGGGATTCTACAATGAGCAGTTCTTC. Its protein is CASGLAGFYNEQFF.

CDR3 coding DNA: TGTGCCAGCAGTGACGCGCGGGAGACCCAGTACTTC. Translating gives CASSDARETQYF. The chain employs TRBV2 and TRBJ2-5; D unclear. Trimming removed 3 bases from V and 5 bases from J, with 7 bases in between. The CDR3 spans 12 residues. Germline-derived CDR1 and CDR2 are SNHLY and FYNNEI.

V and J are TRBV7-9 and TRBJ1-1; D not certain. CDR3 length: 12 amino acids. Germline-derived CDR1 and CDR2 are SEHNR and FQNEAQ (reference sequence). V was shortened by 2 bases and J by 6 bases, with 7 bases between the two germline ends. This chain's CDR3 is CASSLTLPEAFF. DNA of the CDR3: TGTGCCAGCAGCTTAACTTTACCTGAAGCTTTCTTT.

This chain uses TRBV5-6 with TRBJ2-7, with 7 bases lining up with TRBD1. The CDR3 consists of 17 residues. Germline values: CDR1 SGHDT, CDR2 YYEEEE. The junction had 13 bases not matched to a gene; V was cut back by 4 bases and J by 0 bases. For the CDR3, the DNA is TGTGCCAGCAGCCACACGTACGACAGGGAAGACTCCTACGAGCAGTACTTC. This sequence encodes CASSHTYDREDSYEQYF.

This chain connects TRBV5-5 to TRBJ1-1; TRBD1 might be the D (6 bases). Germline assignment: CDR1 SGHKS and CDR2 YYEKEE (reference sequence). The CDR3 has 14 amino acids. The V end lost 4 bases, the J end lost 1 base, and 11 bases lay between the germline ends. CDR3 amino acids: CASSVATGNTEAFF. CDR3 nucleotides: TGTGCCAGCAGCGTAGCGACAGGGAACACTGAAGCTTTCTTT. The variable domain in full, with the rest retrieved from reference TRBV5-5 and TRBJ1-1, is DAGVTQSPTHLIKTRGQQVTLRCSPISGHKSVSWYQQVLGQGPQFIFQYYEKEERGRGNFPDRFSARQFPNYSSELNVNALLLGDSALYLCASSVATGNTEAFFGQGTRLTVV.

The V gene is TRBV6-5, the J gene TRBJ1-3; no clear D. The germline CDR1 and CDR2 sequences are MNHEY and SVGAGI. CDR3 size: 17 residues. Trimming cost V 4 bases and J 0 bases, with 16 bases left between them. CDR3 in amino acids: CASSFYPTARSGNTIYF. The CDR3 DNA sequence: TGTGCCAGCAGTTTTTACCCGACCGCGCGCTCTGGAAACACCATATATTTT.

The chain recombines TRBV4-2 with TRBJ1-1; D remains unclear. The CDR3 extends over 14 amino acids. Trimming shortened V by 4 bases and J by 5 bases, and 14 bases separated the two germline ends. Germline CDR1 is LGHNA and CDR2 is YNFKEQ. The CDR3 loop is CASSPGPSRTEAFF. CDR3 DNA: TGTGCCAGCAGCCCCGGACCAAGCAGGACTGAAGCTTTCTTT.

The CDR3 region has the DNA TGTGCCAGCCACGGGGGCGGACTAACCGGGGAGCTGTTTTTT. It codes for CASHGGGLTGELFF. The chain recombines TRBV9 with TRBJ2-2; D may correspond to TRBD1 or TRBD2 (6 bases each). CDR3 length: 14 residues. CDR1 is SGDLS, CDR2 YYNGEE, per germline. Trimming shortened V by 7 bases and J by 5 bases, and 15 bases separated the two germline ends. Filled out from reference TRBV9 and TRBJ2-2, the complete variable domain reads DSGVTQTPKHLITATGQRVTLRCSPRSGDLSVYWYQQSLDQGLQFLIQYYNGEERAKGNILERFSAQQFPDLHSELNLSSLELGDSALYFCASHGGGLTGELFFGEGSRLTVL.

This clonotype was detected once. The CDR3 here is CASSLTPAGARYNEQFF. CDR3 bases: TGTGCCAGCAGCTTAACGCCTGCGGGAGCGCGGTACAATGAGCAGTTCTTC. The chain is built from TRBV7-3 and TRBJ2-1; 7 bases are shared with TRBD2. The CDR3 sequence is 17 residues long. With V trimmed by 0 bases and J by 4 bases, 9 bases remained unmatched. Germline V gene sequence: CDR1 SGHTA, CDR2 FQGTGA.

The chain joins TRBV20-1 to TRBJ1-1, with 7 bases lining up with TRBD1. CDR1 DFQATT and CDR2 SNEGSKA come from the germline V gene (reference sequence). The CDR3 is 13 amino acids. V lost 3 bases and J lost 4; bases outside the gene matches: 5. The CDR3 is CSARQGVGTEAFF. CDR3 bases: TGCAGTGCTAGGCAGGGGGTAGGCACTGAAGCTTTCTTT.

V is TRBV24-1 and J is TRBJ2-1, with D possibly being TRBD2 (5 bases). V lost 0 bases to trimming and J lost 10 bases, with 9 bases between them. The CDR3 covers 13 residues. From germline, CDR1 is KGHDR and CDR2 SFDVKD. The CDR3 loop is CATSDLQRREQFF. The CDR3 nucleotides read TGTGCCACCAGTGATTTGCAGAGGAGGGAGCAGTTCTTC.

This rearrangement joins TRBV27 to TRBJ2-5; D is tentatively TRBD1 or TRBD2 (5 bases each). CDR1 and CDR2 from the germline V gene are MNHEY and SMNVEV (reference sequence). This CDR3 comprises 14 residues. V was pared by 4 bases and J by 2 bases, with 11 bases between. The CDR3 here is CASSSQGAQETQYF. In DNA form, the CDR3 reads TGTGCCAGCAGTTCCCAGGGAGCGCAAGAGACCCAGTACTTC.

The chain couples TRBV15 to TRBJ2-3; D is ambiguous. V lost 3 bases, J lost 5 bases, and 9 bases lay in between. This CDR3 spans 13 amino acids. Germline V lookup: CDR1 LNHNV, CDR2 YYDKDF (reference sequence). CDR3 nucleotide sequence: TGTGCCACCAGCAGCTCCCTAGGAGATACGCAGTATTTT. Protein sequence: CATSSSLGDTQYF.